What follows is one T cell receptor beta chain and its context. The antigen it binds to is not known. No base-level quality is on record; no much larger clone is a single base apart. The High Capacity cDNA Reverse Transcription Kit was used to reverse transcribe all of the isolated RNA, meaning that expressed TCRB transcripts were what got sequenced. Naive, central memory and regulatory T cell samples underwent deep immunoSEQ sequencing, averaging roughly 3.3 million total reads per sample. After sorted cells were lysed in RLT buffer, RNA was extracted with DNase-treated RNeasy Micro or Mini kits, with the choice depending on cell number. To prevent cross-contamination, every cell subset was processed on its own, while patient and healthy donor samples were processed together. Using the immunoSEQ multiplex PCR, TCRB sequences were amplified from cDNA into 87-bp fragments spanning the CDR3 region. Amplicons were sequenced on the Illumina HiSeq platform. The source study handled its data this way. Synthetic template baselines were used to correct PCR bias computationally, reads within Hamming distance 2 were collapsed together, and singletons that could not be merged were discarded. Reads were aligned against IMGT to assign V, D and J genes, CDR3 length and insertions or deletions at six rearrangement sites. Within each subset, clonotype counts were normalized to the number of sorted cells before true diversity and Gini coefficients were calculated with the tcR R package. The overlap coefficient, calculated on TCRB nucleotide sequences, was used to quantify repertoire sharing. TCRdb mirrors the immuneACCESS table, restricted to in-frame sequences. Some clones are absent from its copies; in checked studies, under half trace to an unresolved V gene, and the reason for the others is unknown. Clonal size and the V and J genes are those of that table, whereas D and trimming came from the DNA. Recorded for this sample are under 300,000 clones; 25% to 30% of them occurred a single time. The ten largest make up under 4.5% of the sample.

These data originate in a study of beta chain features in type 1 diabetes (dated by TCRdb to the late 2010s). A note on the overall study: Patients and healthy donors did not differ in mean age, gender distribution, total cell number or subset yield. In the study, recently diagnosed type 1 diabetes patients and matched healthy donors were compared on the TCRB repertoires of their sorted circulating CD4+ T cell subsets. A total of about 110,000,000 sorted cells were examined across all samples, and a strong correlation was observed between cell number per subset and RNA yield. Regulatory and stem cell-like memory subsets were obtained from only 8 patients and roughly 8 healthy donors, while naive and central memory subsets were obtained from all 30 or so donors. Broader findings and caveats from the paper: Because cDNA was sequenced instead of genomic DNA, activated cells with high expression could be over-represented, although the groups did not differ in activation or CD3 levels. Only small numbers of individuals were included in the HLA sub-analyses, which left unresolved whether HLA type had any influence on TCRB rearrangement. PCR may preferentially amplify shorter templates, but because patient and control samples were amplified and corrected together, any resulting skew would affect both groups equally. In all four CD4+ subsets, TCRB CDR3 length was moderately but significantly shorter in type 1 diabetes patients. Fewer insertions and more nucleotide deletions at VDJ recombination sites were observed in patients with type 1 diabetes, implying thymic rearrangement abnormalities. Naive, central memory and regulatory TCRB repertoires appeared to be more similar among patients than among healthy donors.

From cysteine to phenylalanine, the CDR3 is 14 amino acids long. The CDR3 DNA has 42 bases and is translated from base 1. V drops 1 base and J drops 0 bases, leaving 1 base in between. CDR1 and CDR2 are drawn from the germline V gene: MGHRA, YSYEKL. From each donor, a single peripheral blood sample of about 100 mL on average was drawn into heparinised tubes. Naive, central memory, regulatory and stem cell-like memory CD4+ T cells were sorted on a BD FACSAria II using a panel including CD45RO, CCR7, CD25, CD127, CD95 and CD27. All sorted populations exceeded 95% purity. PBMCs were separated immediately by Lymphoprep density gradient centrifugation and were stained directly, without being cultured. To minimize batch effects, samples were stained and sorted in pairs, one healthy donor with one patient per experiment.

The receptor comes from a man under 40 in good health. The chain links TRBV4-1 with TRBJ2-6; the D segment cannot be called with confidence. Source material: central memory CD4+ T cells from blood. This receptor carries the CDR3 CASSQASGANVLTF. The DNA sequence is as follows: TGCGCCAGCAGCCAAGCCTCTGGGGCCAACGTCCTGACTTTC.